Listed here is a single T cell receptor (beta chain). The antigen is unknown. This record comes from a study of blood T cells in healthy people across ages. Extraction yielded at least 5.5 micrograms of total RNA per sample. Study-wide points: What prevented conclusive comparison of naive and antigen-experienced cells was that PBMCs were unsorted. A roughly linear fall in TCR beta diversity per million T cells was seen with increasing age.

The CDR3 is 17 residues long. CDR1 and CDR2 (germline): SGHRS, YFSETQ. The V and J ends lost 0 bases and 2 bases, in that order; junction bases with no gene match: 9. Combining a sample-barcoded 5' primer with a J-beta primer mix, a second PCR ran for about 6 to 11 cycles. At least 2.5 million CDR3-containing paired-end reads were obtained per sample. In TCRdb, the 5' RACE reads were re-called with MiXCR into one record per CDR3 protein. The repertoire holds some 1.4 million distinct CDR3 sequences, with roughly 40% as singletons. The chain couples TRBV5-1 to TRBJ2-3, with 7 bases fitting TRBD1. The sample consisted of blood. The clonotype originates from a woman aged 18-35 years in good health. This chain's CDR3 is CASSLGLTGVITDTQYF. CDR3 DNA sequence: TGCGCCAGCAGCTTGGGGCTCACAGGGGTTATCACAGATACGCAGTATTTT.